This TCR beta chain was obtained from a study of blood T cell repertoires in COVID-19. Data came from immunoSEQ multiplex PCR; TCRdb stores just in-frame clones and leaves some out. The table includes about 480,000 clones, 75% to 90% detected once. The germline V gene encodes CDR1 MGHDK and CDR2 SYGVNS. V gave up 0 bases and J gave up 1 base; unmatched junction bases: 5. There are 16 residues in the CDR3. This sequence was found in a man aged 18 to 35 with COVID-19, enrolled during active disease. The gene calls are TRBV25-1 and TRBJ2-5; TRBD2 matches 7 bases. Specimen: peripheral blood. The CDR3 here is CASSEYRASGQETQYF. CDR3 DNA sequence: TGTGCCAGCAGTGAATATAGGGCTAGCGGCCAAGAGACCCAGTACTTC.